This T cell receptor (beta chain) originates from a study of neurological immune-mediated disorders. One entry per CDR3 protein results from TCRdb running MiXCR on the 5' RACE reads. The profile covers under 35,000 distinct CDR3 sequences, with under 25% appearing a single time and just under 30% taken by the ten largest. This clonotype was counted ten times or more. This CDR3 is 19 amino acids long. CDR1 and CDR2 (germline): SQVTM, ANQGSEA. The V end was cut by 1 base, the J end by 0 bases, with 19 bases between. The V gene is TRBV29-1, the J gene TRBJ2-6, with D perhaps TRBD1 (6 bases). The clonotype was recovered from a man in his forties or fifties with HTLV-1-associated myelopathy (HAM/TSP). Sequences were obtained from CD4+ T cells from blood. The CDR3: CSVEGGRDTRSSGANVLTF. The CDR3 nucleotides are TGCAGCGTTGAAGGGGGTAGGGACACTAGGAGCTCTGGGGCCAACGTCCTGACTTTC. Full variable domain (rest looked up from reference TRBV29-1 and TRBJ2-6): SAVISQKPSRDICQRGTSLTIQCQVDSQVTMMFWYRQQPGQSLTLIATANQGSEATYESGFVIDKFPISRPNLTFSTLTVSNMSPEDSSIYLCSVEGGRDTRSSGANVLTFGAGSRLTVL.